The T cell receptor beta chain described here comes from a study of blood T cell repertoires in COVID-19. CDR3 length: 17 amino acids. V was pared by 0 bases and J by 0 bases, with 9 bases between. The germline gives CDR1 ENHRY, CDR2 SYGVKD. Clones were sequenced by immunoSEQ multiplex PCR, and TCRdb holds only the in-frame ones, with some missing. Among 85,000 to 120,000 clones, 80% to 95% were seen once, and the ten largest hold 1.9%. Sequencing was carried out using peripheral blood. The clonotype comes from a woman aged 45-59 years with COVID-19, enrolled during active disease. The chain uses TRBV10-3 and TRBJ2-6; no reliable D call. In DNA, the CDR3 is TGTGCCATCAGTGAGTCTTTGGGCCGCTCTGGGGCCAACGTCCTGACTTTC. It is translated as CAISESLGRSGANVLTF.